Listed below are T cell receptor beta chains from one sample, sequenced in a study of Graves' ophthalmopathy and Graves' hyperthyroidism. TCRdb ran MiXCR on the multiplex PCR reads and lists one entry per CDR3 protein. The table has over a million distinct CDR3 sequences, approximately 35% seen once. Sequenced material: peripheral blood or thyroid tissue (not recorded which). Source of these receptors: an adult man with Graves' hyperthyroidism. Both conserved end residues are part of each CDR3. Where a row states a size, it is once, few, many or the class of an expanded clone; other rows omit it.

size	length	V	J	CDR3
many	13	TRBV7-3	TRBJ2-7	CASSRALGGEQYF
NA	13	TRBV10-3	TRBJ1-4	CAISDVEDEKLFF
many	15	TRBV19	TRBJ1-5	CASSIRTLGDGPQHF
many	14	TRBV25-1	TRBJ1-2	CASRGTGENYGYTF
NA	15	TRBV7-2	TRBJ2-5	CASSLEGSPQETQYF
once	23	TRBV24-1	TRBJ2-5	CATSDASLGKLRDPVPSQETQYF
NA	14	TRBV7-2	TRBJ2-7	CASSYRDSSREQYF
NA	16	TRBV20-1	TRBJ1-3	CSASIATVSSGNTIYF
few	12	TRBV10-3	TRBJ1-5	CASGGGGQPQHF
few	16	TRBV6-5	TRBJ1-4	CASSYSWGSNNEKLFF
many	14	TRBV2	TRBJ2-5	CASSGSLPEETQYF
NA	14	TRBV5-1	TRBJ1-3	CASSFDNSGNTIYF
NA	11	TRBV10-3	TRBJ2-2	CAISASGGTVF
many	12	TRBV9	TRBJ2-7	CASSVSGGEQYF
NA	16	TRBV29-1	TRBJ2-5	CSVEPGGAKPQETQYF
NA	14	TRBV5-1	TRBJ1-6	CASNKDSRDSPLHF
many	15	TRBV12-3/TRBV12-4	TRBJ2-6	CASRKGQGEANVLTF
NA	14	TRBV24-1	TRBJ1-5	CATSGSFSNQPQHF
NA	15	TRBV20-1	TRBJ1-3	CSASYAREMGNTIYF
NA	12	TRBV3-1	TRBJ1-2	CASSLWGYGYTF
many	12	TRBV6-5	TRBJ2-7	CASRRGTYEQYF
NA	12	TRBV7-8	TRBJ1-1	CASSRALNEAFF
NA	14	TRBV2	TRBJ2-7	CASLAAAGSHEQYF
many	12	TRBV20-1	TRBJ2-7	CSARGTGREQYF
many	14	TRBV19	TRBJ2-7	CASSTLAGTYEQYF
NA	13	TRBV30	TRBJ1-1	CAWKGQLNTEAFF
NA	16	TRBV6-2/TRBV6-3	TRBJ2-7	CASSPSRLASFYEQYF
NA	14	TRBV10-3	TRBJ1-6	CATVTGRDNSPLHF
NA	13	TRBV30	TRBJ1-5	CAWSRTGDQPQHF